This T cell receptor (beta chain) was identified in a study of STAT5B mutations in CD4+ large granular lymphocyte leukemia. CDR3 length: 13 residues. From germline, CDR1 is LGHNA and CDR2 YNFKEQ. Trimming removed 0 bases at V and 7 bases at J, with 6 bases between. Sequencing was at survey level. Profiled with immunoSEQ multiplex PCR; TCRdb holds only in-frame clones, not every one. The sample includes tens of thousands of clones, nearly 90% seen only once; the top ten take 3.4%. This receptor was taken from a human donor in good health. The material sequenced was CD4+ T cells from blood buffy coats. This chain uses TRBV4-2 with TRBJ2-2; D remains unclear. The CDR3 bases are TGTGCCAGCAGCCAAGAACCTCGCGGGGAGCTGTTTTTT. Protein sequence: CASSQEPRGELFF.